The 15 T cell receptor beta chains presented below share a single source sample, sequenced in a study of T cell responses to AZD1222 COVID-19 vaccine (dated by TCRdb to about 2021). The library came from the immunoSEQ multiplex PCR assay. The source is immuneACCESS, and TCRdb retained only in-frame sequences with V and J called. Part of the clones is not carried over; for the studies checked, unresolved V genes explain less than half of this, and the remainder is unexplained. In this sample the table shows some 120,000 clones, more than 85% of which occur a single time. 3.1% of the sample is held by the ten biggest clonotypes. According to the study, the label for this sample's time point signals: baseline before first vaccination. The sample was peripheral blood, taken on day 0 of AZD1222 vaccination. The receptors were sampled from an adult in good health.

This clone was detected only a few times. The chain joins TRBV27 to TRBJ1-1; D not resolved. Trimming stripped 10 bases from V and 7 bases from J, with 13 bases between. Germline lookup yields CDR1 MNHEY and CDR2 SMNVEV (reference sequence). The CDR3 is 11 residues long. CDR3 amino acids: CATRTSFEAFF. The CDR3 region has the DNA TGTGCCACCCGCACGTCCTTTGAAGCTTTCTTT.

J is TRBJ2-2 and V is TRBV4-2, with D perhaps TRBD2 (6 bases). V was clipped by 10 bases and J by 6 bases, with 18 bases between them. Germline CDR1 LGHNA, CDR2 YNFKEQ. This CDR3 has 14 amino acids. The CDR3 bases are TGTGCCACGTCCACGAGACAGCGGGCCGGGGAGCTGTTTTTT. Its translation: CATSTRQRAGELFF.

The rearrangement joins TRBV6-2 or TRBV6-3 to TRBJ2-3; 9 bases are a match to TRBD2. Losses at the gene ends were 0 bases for V and 3 bases for J; bases not matched to a gene: 7. The CDR3 runs to 17 residues. The germline gives CDR1 MNHEY, CDR2 SVGEGT. The chain's CDR3 is CASSYSASGTWTDTQYF. The CDR3 nucleotides are TGTGCCAGCAGTTACTCGGCTAGCGGGACCTGGACAGATACGCAGTATTTT.

V gene TRBV9 combines with J gene TRBJ2-1; TRBD2 matches 8 bases. This CDR3 has 15 residues. Germline V gene data show CDR1 as SGDLS and CDR2 as YYNGEE. The ends lost 3 bases at V and 10 bases at J; junction bases unmatched: 12. This chain's CDR3 is CASSAPGLGPTEQFF. As DNA, the CDR3 is TGTGCCAGCAGCGCACCGGGACTAGGCCCCACCGAGCAGTTCTTC.

CDR3 in amino acids: CASSKTGWDRGPLDASEQYF. The CDR3 DNA follows: TGTGCCAGCAGCAAAACCGGTTGGGACAGGGGGCCATTGGATGCGAGCGAGCAGTACTTC. V gene TRBV27 combines with J gene TRBJ2-7; the match to TRBD1 covers 12 bases. With 6 bases clipped from V and 6 bases from J, the junction kept 24 bases outside the gene matches. This CDR3 is 20 amino acids long. Germline CDR1 MNHEY, CDR2 SMNVEV (reference sequence).

The V and J genes are TRBV5-6 and TRBJ2-2; 12 bases agree with TRBD2. CDR3 length equals 16 residues. Germline assignment: CDR1 SGHDT and CDR2 YYEEEE. The ends lost 4 bases at V and 6 bases at J; junction bases unmatched: 7. The CDR3 loop is CASSRGLAGQAGELFF. The DNA of the CDR3 is TGTGCCAGCAGCCGCGGACTAGCGGGACAAGCCGGGGAGCTGTTTTTT.

The sample holds one count of this clone. The V and J genes are TRBV28 and TRBJ2-1; D uncertain. Germline CDR1 MDHEN, CDR2 SYDVKM. V was pared by 5 bases and J by 5 bases, with 7 bases between. The CDR3 runs to 12 residues. CDR3 DNA: TGTGCCAGCAGTCTCAGGAACAATGAGCAGTTCTTC. It is translated as CASSLRNNEQFF.

The J gene is TRBJ2-2, the V gene TRBV6-5; 7 nucleotides match TRBD1. The germline V gene encodes CDR1 MNHEY and CDR2 SVGAGI. V dropped 3 bases and J dropped 6; count of bases not matched to a gene: 10. The CDR3 is made up of 16 amino acids. The CDR3 here is CASSYSSFTGAGELFF. CDR3 nucleotides: TGTGCCAGCAGTTATTCCTCTTTTACAGGGGCCGGGGAGCTGTTTTTT.

The chain is built from TRBV10-3 and TRBJ2-7; possible D gene TRBD2, 5 bases. Trimming stripped 8 bases from V and 3 bases from J, with 14 bases between. From germline, CDR1 is ENHRY and CDR2 SYGVKD. The CDR3 spans 13 residues. The CDR3 coding sequence is TGTGCCATCGGGATTGCGGGTCGCTACGAGCAGTACTTC. Translating gives CAIGIAGRYEQYF.

This clone has a single count. V and J are TRBV5-5 and TRBJ2-3; 9 positions agree with TRBD2. There are 17 residues in the CDR3. From germline, CDR1 is SGHKS and CDR2 YYEKEE (reference sequence). Trimming took 4 bases from V and 4 from J; bases not matched to a gene: 13. The CDR3 loop reads CASSGTRGTSLSDTQYF. Written as DNA, the CDR3 is TGTGCCAGCAGCGGGACGAGGGGGACTAGCCTTTCAGATACGCAGTATTTT.

The chain uses TRBV7-2 and TRBJ1-3; 7 bases map to TRBD1. J was trimmed by 2 bases and V by 7 bases; bases with no gene match: 8. In germline, CDR1 is SGHTA, CDR2 FQGNSA. CDR3 length: 15 residues. The CDR3 spells CASKGGGTAGNTIYF. The CDR3 nucleotides are TGTGCCAGCAAAGGCGGAGGGACAGCTGGAAACACCATATATTTT.

The chain uses TRBV5-4 and TRBJ2-5; 7 bases match TRBD1. The V gene end was trimmed by 5 bases and the J gene end by 2 bases; junction bases not matched to a gene: 3. The V gene's germline CDR1 is SGHNT and CDR2 YYREEE (reference sequence). This CDR3 has 13 amino acids. CDR3 nucleotides: TGTGCCAGCAGAACAGGGGTTCAAGAGACCCAGTACTTC. It encodes CASRTGVQETQYF.

The rearrangement links TRBV24-1 to TRBJ2-3; D uncertain. Germline assignment: CDR1 KGHDR and CDR2 SFDVKD. V lost 4 bases and J lost 0, with 4 bases in between. The CDR3 sequence is 13 residues long. CDR3 DNA: TGTGCCACCAGTGAAGACAGCACAGATACGCAGTATTTT. It codes for CATSEDSTDTQYF.

This chain connects TRBV28 to TRBJ1-1; TRBD1 matches at 7 bases. The CDR3 runs 17 residues. J was trimmed by 0 bases and V by 3 bases; bases with no gene match: 10. The germline gives CDR1 MDHEN, CDR2 SYDVKM. CDR3: CASSFRAWDSMNTEAFF. The CDR3 DNA follows: TGTGCCAGCAGTTTTCGTGCTTGGGACAGCATGAACACTGAAGCTTTCTTT.

This clone was picked up one time. The chain recombines TRBV6-5 with TRBJ1-3, with TRBD1 as a possible D gene (5 bases). The CDR3 spans 15 residues. Trimming shortened V by 0 bases and J by 4 bases, and 10 bases separated the two germline ends. Germline CDR1 MNHEY, CDR2 SVGAGI. The CDR3 sequence: CASSYSWGSGNTIYF. CDR3 nucleotide sequence: TGTGCCAGCAGTTACTCCTGGGGGTCGGGAAACACCATATATTTT.